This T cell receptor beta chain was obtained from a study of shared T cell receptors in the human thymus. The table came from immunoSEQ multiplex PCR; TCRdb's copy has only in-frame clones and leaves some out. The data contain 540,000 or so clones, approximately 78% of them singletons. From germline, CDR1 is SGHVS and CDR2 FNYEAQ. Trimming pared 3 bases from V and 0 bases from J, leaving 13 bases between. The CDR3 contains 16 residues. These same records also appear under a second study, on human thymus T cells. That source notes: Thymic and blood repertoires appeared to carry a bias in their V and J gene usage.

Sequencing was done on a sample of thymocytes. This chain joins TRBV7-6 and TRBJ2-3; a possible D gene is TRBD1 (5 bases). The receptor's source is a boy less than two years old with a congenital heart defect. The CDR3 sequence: CASSLVRQGSTDTQYF. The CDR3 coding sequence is TGTGCCAGCAGCTTGGTTCGGCAGGGCAGCACAGATACGCAGTATTTT.